Shown below are 23 T cell receptor beta chains from a single sample sequenced in a study of T cell responses to AZD1222 COVID-19 vaccine (dated by TCRdb to the early 2020s). Library generation was performed with the immunoSEQ multiplex PCR assay. The table was pulled from immuneACCESS by TCRdb, which kept in-frame rearrangements only. Such tables lose some clones; where checked, under half of the loss comes from unresolved V genes, and the rest has no known cause. This sample lists tens of thousands of clones; more than 65% were detected once. Of the sample, roughly 22% is held by the ten largest clones. This sample's time point label indicates: baseline before first vaccination. The sample's treatment or condition, from its label and the paper: meningococcal conjugate vaccine given as trial control. This specimen was peripheral blood, taken on day 0 of MenACWY control vaccination. The receptors derive from an adult in good health.

The chain recombines TRBV5-1 with TRBJ1-4, with a tentative D call TRBD1 (6 bases). Trimming cost V 2 bases and J 8 bases, with 19 bases left between them. Germline V lookup: CDR1 SGHRS, CDR2 YFSETQ. This CDR3 is 16 amino acids long. This CDR3 is CASSFYEGGSDEKLFF. Written as DNA, the CDR3 is TGCGCCAGCAGCTTTTATGAGGGGGGAAGTGACGAAAAACTGTTTTTT.

This clone is a singleton in its sample. The chain joins TRBV5-1 to TRBJ2-7; D might be TRBD1 or TRBD2, each matching 5 bases. The CDR3 covers 14 residues. Germline loops: CDR1 SGHRS, CDR2 YFSETQ. The V end lost 4 bases, the J end lost 3 bases, and 14 bases lay between the germline ends. The CDR3: CASSQVRDGYEQYV. CDR3 nucleotide sequence: TGCGCCAGCAGCCAGGTTCGGGACGGCTACGAGCAGTACGTC.

This chain joins TRBV6-4 and TRBJ1-2, with 7 bases lining up with TRBD1. Germline CDR1 is MRHNA and CDR2 is SNTAGT. The CDR3 has 14 amino acids. V trimming: 3 bases; J trimming: 5 bases; junction bases outside the gene matches: 6. CDR3 nucleotide sequence: TGTGCCAGCAGTGAGAGTTCAGGGGGGTATGGCTACACCTTC. Amino acids: CASSESSGGYGYTF.

V and J are TRBV3-1 (or the pseudogene TRBV3-2) and TRBJ2-6; D is unresolved. V was cut by 8 bases and J by 0 bases, with 8 bases left in between. This CDR3 spans 14 amino acids. Germline V gene sequence: CDR1 LGHDT, CDR2 YNNKEL (reference sequence). The CDR3 bases are TGTGCCAGCCTAATGAGCTCTGGGGCCAACGTCCTGACTTTC. Translating it yields CASLMSSGANVLTF.

Here the CDR3 reads CASSYMGSNIQYF. In DNA, the CDR3 is TGTGCCAGCAGTTATATGGGCTCAAACATTCAGTACTTC. The V and J genes are TRBV6-5 and TRBJ2-4; D gene uncertain. Germline V gene sequence: CDR1 MNHEY, CDR2 SVGAGI. The CDR3 covers 13 residues. V was shortened by 3 bases and J by 6 bases, with 9 bases between the two germline ends.

The rearrangement joins TRBV13 to TRBJ1-6; D perhaps matches TRBD1 (5 bases). The CDR3 is 15 residues long. Trimming removed 4 bases from V and 2 bases from J, with 9 bases in between. The germline V gene encodes CDR1 PRHDT and CDR2 FYEKMQ (reference sequence). In DNA form, the CDR3 reads TGTGCCAGCAGCTCGGGACGGACCTATAATTCACCCCTCCACTTT. This sequence encodes CASSSGRTYNSPLHF.

The V gene is TRBV5-5, the J gene TRBJ2-6; 9 nucleotides line up with TRBD1. This CDR3 has 20 amino acids. The V gene's germline CDR1 is SGHKS and CDR2 YYEKEE (reference sequence). J was trimmed by 1 base and V by 4 bases; bases with no gene match: 15. CDR3 residues: CASSPILRDRVLSGANVLTF. CDR3 DNA sequence: TGTGCCAGCAGCCCCATCCTTCGGGACAGGGTTTTATCTGGGGCCAACGTCCTGACTTTC.

This clone came up a few times. The V and J genes are TRBV15 and TRBJ2-3; unclear D gene. Trimming removed 7 bases from V and 6 bases from J, with 8 bases in between. Germline lookup yields CDR1 LNHNV and CDR2 YYDKDF (reference sequence). The CDR3 runs to 11 residues. Here the CDR3 DNA reads TGTGCCACCACCACTACGGATACGCAGTATTTT. Protein sequence: CATTTTDTQYF.

This chain connects TRBV29-1 to TRBJ1-1, with D hard to call. Germline CDR1 is SQVTM and CDR2 is ANQGSEA. The CDR3 has 12 amino acids. Trimming pared 4 bases from V and 5 bases from J, leaving 11 bases between. The CDR3 protein is CSVVPTRTEAFF. The CDR3 DNA reads TGCAGCGTTGTACCCACGCGAACTGAAGCTTTCTTT.

This clone was picked up one time. The chain combines TRBV7-2 with TRBJ1-2, with 7 bases fitting TRBD1. Trimming at V came to 1 base and at J to 4 bases, leaving 3 bases not matched to a gene. The CDR3 has 14 amino acids. Germline-derived CDR1 and CDR2 are SGHTA and FQGNSA. The CDR3: CASSLEGAPYGYTF. The CDR3 coding sequence is TGTGCCAGCAGCTTAGAGGGGGCACCCTATGGCTACACCTTC.

This clone was counted between two and nine times. The chain recombines TRBV6-5 with TRBJ2-2; the match to TRBD1 covers 7 bases. The J segment lost 5 bases and the V segment lost 5 bases, leaving 8 bases of the junction unmatched. Germline V lookup: CDR1 MNHEY, CDR2 SVGAGI. CDR3 length: 15 residues. CDR3 nucleotide sequence: TGTGCCAGCAGTCCCGGGACAGAGATTACCGGGGAGCTGTTTTTT. Translating gives CASSPGTEITGELFF.

The chain recombines TRBV5-1 with TRBJ2-5; D not resolved. With 0 bases removed from V and 1 base from J, the gap between germline ends came to 7 bases. This CDR3 is built from 14 residues. Looked up from germline, CDR1 is SGHRS and CDR2 is YFSETQ. CDR3 sequence: CASSLEPLQETQYF. CDR3 DNA: TGCGCCAGCAGCTTGGAGCCCCTCCAAGAGACCCAGTACTTC.

J is TRBJ1-2 and V is TRBV12-5, with 7 positions matching TRBD1. CDR1 is LGHNT, CDR2 FRNRAP, per germline. The J segment lost 6 bases and the V segment lost 2 bases, leaving 6 bases of the junction unmatched. This CDR3 contains 14 residues. The CDR3 protein is CASGLSDRADGYTF. DNA for the CDR3: TGTGCTAGTGGTTTGTCCGACAGGGCGGATGGCTACACCTTC.

This clone appeared a single time. The J gene is TRBJ2-7, the V gene TRBV29-1, with TRBD1 matching 7 bases. The CDR3 totals 14 residues. Germline loops: CDR1 SQVTM, CDR2 ANQGSEA. The ends lost 4 bases at V and 5 bases at J; junction bases unmatched: 11. The CDR3 loop reads CSVGSTGFLDEQYF. The CDR3 DNA is TGCAGCGTTGGATCGACAGGGTTCCTCGACGAGCAGTACTTC.

The chain employs TRBV6-5 and TRBJ2-3; 7 nucleotides align to TRBD2. CDR3 length: 14 amino acids. Germline trimming cut 2 bases from V and 4 bases from J; bases unmatched to any gene: 3. Germline assignment: CDR1 MNHEY and CDR2 SVGAGI. CDR3 in amino acids: CASSYGRVPDTQYF. The CDR3 bases are TGTGCCAGCAGTTACGGGAGGGTTCCAGATACGCAGTATTTT.

The chain recombines TRBV11-2 with TRBJ1-6; no definite D call. The CDR3 covers 14 residues. V gave up 0 bases and J gave up 0 bases, with 0 bases separating them. Germline assignment: CDR1 SGHAT and CDR2 FQNNGV. As DNA, the CDR3 is TGTGCCAGCAGCTTAGACTCCTATAATTCACCCCTCCACTTT. Translating gives CASSLDSYNSPLHF.

CDR3 residues: CASSLWRGQPQHF. In DNA, the CDR3 is TGTGCCAGCAGTTTATGGAGGGGTCAGCCCCAGCATTTT. The chain has TRBV28 and TRBJ1-5; tentative D call: TRBD1 (5 bases). V lost 0 bases and J lost 6, with 6 bases in between. The CDR3 has 13 amino acids. Germline V lookup: CDR1 MDHEN, CDR2 SYDVKM.

The J gene is TRBJ1-1, the V gene TRBV7-9; 9 nucleotides line up with TRBD1. Germline loops: CDR1 SEHNR, CDR2 FQNEAQ (reference sequence). This CDR3 contains 16 residues. The ends lost 7 bases at V and 5 bases at J; junction bases unmatched: 14. Here the CDR3 DNA reads TGTGCCAGCACCCGGGCGCTGGGGACAGGGAGAACTGAAGCTTTCTTT. It codes for CASTRALGTGRTEAFF.

This chain joins TRBV7-8 and TRBJ2-2; 10 nucleotides line up with TRBD2. The germline CDR1 and CDR2 sequences are SGHVS and FQNEAQ. This CDR3 comprises 16 residues. V dropped 4 bases and J dropped 3; count of bases not matched to a gene: 5. CDR3 amino acids: CASSSWTSGYTGELFF. Written as DNA, the CDR3 is TGTGCCAGCAGCTCATGGACTAGCGGTTACACCGGGGAGCTGTTTTTT.

In nucleotides, the CDR3 is TGTGCCAGCAGCGTCGAGGGACAACCTGTTGGAAACACCATATATTTT. Encoded protein: CASSVEGQPVGNTIYF. The J gene is TRBJ1-3, the V gene TRBV9; D may be TRBD1 (6 bases). Per germline, CDR1 SGDLS and CDR2 YYNGEE. Trimming shortened V by 2 bases and J by 3 bases, and 15 bases separated the two germline ends. This CDR3 is 16 amino acids long. The full variable domain, its missing parts supplied by reference TRBV9 and TRBJ1-3, is DSGVTQTPKHLITATGQRVTLRCSPRSGDLSVYWYQQSLDQGLQFLIQYYNGEERAKGNILERFSAQQFPDLHSELNLSSLELGDSALYFCASSVEGQPVGNTIYFGEGSWLTVV.

The V gene is TRBV3-1 (or the pseudogene TRBV3-2), the J gene TRBJ1-1; D perhaps matches TRBD1 (5 bases). Germline loops: CDR1 LGHDT, CDR2 YNNKEL (reference sequence). The CDR3 spans 17 residues. V lost 5 bases and J 0 bases, leaving 19 bases between the germline ends. CDR3 sequence reads: CASSGGMQPPMNTEAFF. The CDR3 coding sequence is TGTGCCAGCAGCGGGGGGATGCAGCCACCCATGAACACTGAAGCTTTCTTT.

The gene calls are TRBV14 and TRBJ2-5; unclear D gene. V was pared by 4 bases and J by 4 bases, with 13 bases between. The CDR3 loop spans 14 amino acids. The V gene's germline CDR1 is SGHDN and CDR2 FVKESK. For the CDR3, the DNA is TGTGCCAGCAGCCGTGTGGGAATGGGAGAGACCCAGTACTTC. This translates into CASSRVGMGETQYF. Looking up the rest from reference TRBV14 and TRBJ2-5 gives the full variable domain: EAGVTQFPSHSVIEKGQTVTLRCDPISGHDNLYWYRRVMGKEIKFLLHFVKESKQDESGMPNNRFLAERTGGTYSTLKVQPAELEDSGVYFCASSRVGMGETQYFGPGTRLLVL.

This clone has only one observation. The CDR3 DNA follows: TGTGCCAGCAGCTCCCGACAGTCTAGCACAGATACGCAGTATTTT. Translated, it gives CASSSRQSSTDTQYF. The genes are TRBV14 and TRBJ2-3; a possible D gene is TRBD1 (5 bases). CDR1 is SGHDN and CDR2 is FVKESK in the germline V gene. Deletions cut 5 bases from V and 0 bases from J, with 12 bases between. The CDR3 is made up of 15 amino acids.